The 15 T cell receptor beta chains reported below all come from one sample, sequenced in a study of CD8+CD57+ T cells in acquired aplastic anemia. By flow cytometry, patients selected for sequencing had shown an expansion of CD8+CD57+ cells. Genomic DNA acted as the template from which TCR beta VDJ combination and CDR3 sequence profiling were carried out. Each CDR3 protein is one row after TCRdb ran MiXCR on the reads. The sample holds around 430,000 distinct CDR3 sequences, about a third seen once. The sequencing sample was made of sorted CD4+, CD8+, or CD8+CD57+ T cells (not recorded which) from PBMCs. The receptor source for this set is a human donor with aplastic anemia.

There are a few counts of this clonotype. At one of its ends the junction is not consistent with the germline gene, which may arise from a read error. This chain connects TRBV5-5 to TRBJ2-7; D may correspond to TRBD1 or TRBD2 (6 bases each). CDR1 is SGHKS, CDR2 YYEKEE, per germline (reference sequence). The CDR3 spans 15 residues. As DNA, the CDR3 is TGTGCCAGCAGCTGGAGGGGGACGGAGACCTACGAGCAGTGCTTC. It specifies CASSWRGTETYEQCF.

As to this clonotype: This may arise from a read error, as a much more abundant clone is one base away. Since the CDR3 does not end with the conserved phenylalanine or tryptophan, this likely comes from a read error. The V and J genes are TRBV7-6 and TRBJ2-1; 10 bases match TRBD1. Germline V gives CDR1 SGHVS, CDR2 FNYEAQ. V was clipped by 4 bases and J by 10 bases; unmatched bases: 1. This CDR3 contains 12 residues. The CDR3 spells CASSSTGGEQFL. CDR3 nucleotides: TGTGCCAGCAGCTCGACAGGGGGCGAGCAGTTCCTC.

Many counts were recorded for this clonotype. The CDR3 DNA follows: TGTGCCACCAGTGATTCGAGGGACAGCACAGATACGCAGTATTTT. Translating gives CATSDSRDSTDTQYF. The rearrangement uses TRBV24-1 and TRBJ2-3; the D call may be TRBD1 or TRBD2 (5 bases each). The CDR3 is 15 residues long. Germline CDR1 reads KGHDR; CDR2 reads SFDVKD. V was trimmed by 2 bases and J by 0 bases, leaving 8 bases between them.

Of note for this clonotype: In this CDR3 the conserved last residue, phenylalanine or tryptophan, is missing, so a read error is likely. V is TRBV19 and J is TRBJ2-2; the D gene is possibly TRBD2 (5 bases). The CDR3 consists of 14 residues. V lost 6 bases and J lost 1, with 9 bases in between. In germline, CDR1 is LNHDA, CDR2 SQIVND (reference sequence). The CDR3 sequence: CASSRTRNTGELFL. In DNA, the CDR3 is TGTGCCAGTAGCCGTACTAGGAACACCGGGGAGCTGTTTTTA.

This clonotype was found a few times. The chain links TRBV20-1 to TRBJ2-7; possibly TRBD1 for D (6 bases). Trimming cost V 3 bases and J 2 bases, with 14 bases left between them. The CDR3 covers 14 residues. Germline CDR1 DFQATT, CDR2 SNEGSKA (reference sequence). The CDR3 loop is CSASGRGGTYEQYF. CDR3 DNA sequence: TGCAGTGCTAGCGGGCGAGGGGGTACCTACGAGCAGTACTTC.

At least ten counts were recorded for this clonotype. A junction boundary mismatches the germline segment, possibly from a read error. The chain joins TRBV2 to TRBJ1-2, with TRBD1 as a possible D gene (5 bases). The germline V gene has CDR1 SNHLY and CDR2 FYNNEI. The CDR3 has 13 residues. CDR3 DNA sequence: TGCGCCAGCAGCGGCCAGGGCGACTATGGCTACACCTTC. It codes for CASSGQGDYGYTF.

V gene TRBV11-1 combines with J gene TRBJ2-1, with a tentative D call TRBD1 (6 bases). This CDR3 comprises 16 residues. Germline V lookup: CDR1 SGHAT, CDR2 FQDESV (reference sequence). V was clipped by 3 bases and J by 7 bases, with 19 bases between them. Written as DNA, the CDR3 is TGTGCCAGCAGCTTGGGTCGTAGGACAGAGTTTAATGAGCAGTTCTTC. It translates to CASSLGRRTEFNEQFF. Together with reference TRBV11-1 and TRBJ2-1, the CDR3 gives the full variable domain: EAEVAQSPRYKITEKSQAVAFWCDPISGHATLYWYRQILGQGPELLVQFQDESVVDDSQLPKDRFSAERLKGVDSTLKIQPAELGDSAMYLCASSLGRRTEFNEQFFGPGTRLTVL.

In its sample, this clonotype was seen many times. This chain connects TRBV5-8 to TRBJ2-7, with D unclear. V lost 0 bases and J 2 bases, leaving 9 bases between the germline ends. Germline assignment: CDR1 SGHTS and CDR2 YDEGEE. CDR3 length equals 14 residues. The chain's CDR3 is CASSLAAFTYEQYF. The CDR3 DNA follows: TGTGCCAGCAGCTTGGCCGCCTTTACCTACGAGCAGTACTTC.

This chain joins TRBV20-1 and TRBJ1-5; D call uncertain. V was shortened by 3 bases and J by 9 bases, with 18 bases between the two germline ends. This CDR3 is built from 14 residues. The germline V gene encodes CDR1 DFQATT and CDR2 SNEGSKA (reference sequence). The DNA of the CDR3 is TGCAGTGCTAGCGCTGTCGGAGGATGGGGGCCCCAGCATTTT. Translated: CSASAVGGWGPQHF.

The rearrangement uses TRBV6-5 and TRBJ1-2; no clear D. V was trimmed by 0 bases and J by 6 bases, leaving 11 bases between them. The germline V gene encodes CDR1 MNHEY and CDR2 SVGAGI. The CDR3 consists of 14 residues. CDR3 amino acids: CASSYSWSGDGYTF. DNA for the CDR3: TGTGCCAGCAGTTACTCCTGGAGCGGGGATGGCTACACCTTC.

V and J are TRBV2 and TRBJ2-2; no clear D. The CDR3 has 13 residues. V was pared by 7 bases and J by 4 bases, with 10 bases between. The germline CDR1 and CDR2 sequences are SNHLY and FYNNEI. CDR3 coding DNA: TGTGCCAGCAAGGTTGAAGGCACCGGGGAGCTGTTTTTT. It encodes CASKVEGTGELFF.

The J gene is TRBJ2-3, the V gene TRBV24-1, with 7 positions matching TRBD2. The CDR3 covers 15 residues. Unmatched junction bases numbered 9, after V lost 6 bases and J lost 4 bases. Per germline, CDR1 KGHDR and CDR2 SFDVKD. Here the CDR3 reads CATSLQGGPADTQYF. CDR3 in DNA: TGTGCCACCAGTCTTCAGGGAGGGCCTGCAGATACGCAGTATTTT.

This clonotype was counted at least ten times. The CDR3 loop is CAGLDRAETQYF. CDR3 in DNA: TGTGCAGGGCTCGACAGGGCGGAGACCCAGTACTTC. This chain joins TRBV2 and TRBJ2-5; 7 nucleotides match TRBD1. Germline values: CDR1 SNHLY, CDR2 FYNNEI. The CDR3 is 12 residues long. Full variable domain (rest looked up from reference TRBV2 and TRBJ2-5): EPEVTQTPSHQVTQMGQEVILRCVPISNHLYFYWYRQILGQKVEFLVSFYNNEISEKSEIFDDQFSVERPDGSNFTLKIRSTKLEDSAMYFCAGLDRAETQYFGPGTRLLVL.

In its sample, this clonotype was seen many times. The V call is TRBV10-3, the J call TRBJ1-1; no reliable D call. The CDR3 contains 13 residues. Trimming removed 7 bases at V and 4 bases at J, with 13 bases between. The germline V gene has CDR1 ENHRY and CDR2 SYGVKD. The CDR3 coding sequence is TGTGCCATCAAGGTCTCCGTCTCCACTGAAGCTTTCTTT. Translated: CAIKVSVSTEAFF.

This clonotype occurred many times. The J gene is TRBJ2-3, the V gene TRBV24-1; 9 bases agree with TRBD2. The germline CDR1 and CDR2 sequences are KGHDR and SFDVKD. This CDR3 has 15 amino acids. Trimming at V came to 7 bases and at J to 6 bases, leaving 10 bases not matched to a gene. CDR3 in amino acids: CATSHLAGQMDTQYF. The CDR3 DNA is TGTGCCACCAGCCATCTAGCGGGGCAAATGGATACGCAGTATTTT.